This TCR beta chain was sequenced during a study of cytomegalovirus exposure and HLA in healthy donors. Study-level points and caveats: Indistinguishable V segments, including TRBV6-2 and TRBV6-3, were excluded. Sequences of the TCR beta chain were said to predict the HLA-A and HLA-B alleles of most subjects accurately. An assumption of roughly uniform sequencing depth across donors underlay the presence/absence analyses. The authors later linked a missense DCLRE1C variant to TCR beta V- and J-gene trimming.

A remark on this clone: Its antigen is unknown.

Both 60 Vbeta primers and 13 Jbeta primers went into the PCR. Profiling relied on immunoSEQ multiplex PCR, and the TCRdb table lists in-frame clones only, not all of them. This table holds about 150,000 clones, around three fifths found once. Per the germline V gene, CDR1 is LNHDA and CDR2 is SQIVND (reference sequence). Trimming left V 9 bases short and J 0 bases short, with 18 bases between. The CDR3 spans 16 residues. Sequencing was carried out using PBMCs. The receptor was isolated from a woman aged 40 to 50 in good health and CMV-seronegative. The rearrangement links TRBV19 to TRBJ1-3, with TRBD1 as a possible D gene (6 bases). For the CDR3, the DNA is TGTGCCAGCCTTCGACAGGCCACCTCCTCTGGAAACACCATATATTTT. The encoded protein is CASLRQATSSGNTIYF.